These 30 T cell receptor beta chains share one sample of origin, sequenced in a study of T cell responses to AZD1222 COVID-19 vaccine. TCRdb's table, derived via immunoSEQ multiplex PCR, lists solely in-frame clones and lacks some. The sample includes 95,000 to 110,000 clones, about 89% of them seen just once. The sample in question was peripheral blood, obtained 28 days after the second dose of the MenACWY control vaccine. These receptors were taken from an adult who received the MenACWY meningococcal vaccine as a control.

This clone was detected once. The chain uses TRBV4-1 and TRBJ2-1; D ambiguous. Germline V gives CDR1 MGHRA, CDR2 YSYEKL. V dropped 0 bases and J dropped 2 bases, with 14 bases sitting between them. CDR3 size: 17 residues. For the CDR3, the DNA is TGCGCCAGCAGCCAAGATCGTATGTCAGTGGCCTACAATGAGCAGTTCTTC. Amino acids: CASSQDRMSVAYNEQFF.

The chain links TRBV7-8 to TRBJ1-4; 7 bases line up with TRBD1. The J segment lost 3 bases and the V segment lost 4 bases, leaving 5 bases of the junction unmatched. Per the germline V gene, CDR1 is SGHVS and CDR2 is FQNEAQ. This CDR3 spans 15 amino acids. The CDR3 nucleotides read TGTGCCAGCAGCTCTTCCGGGACAGCTAATGAAAAACTGTTTTTT. This sequence encodes CASSSSGTANEKLFF.

This rearrangement joins TRBV9 to TRBJ2-1, with 12 positions matching TRBD2. This CDR3 is built from 14 residues. Germline values: CDR1 SGDLS, CDR2 YYNGEE. V was clipped by 6 bases and J by 8 bases; unmatched bases: 6. The chain's CDR3 is CASTRLAGDDEQFF. In nucleotides, the CDR3 is TGTGCCAGCACCAGACTAGCGGGGGACGATGAGCAGTTCTTC. Full variable domain (outside the CDR3, taken from reference TRBV9 and TRBJ2-1): DSGVTQTPKHLITATGQRVTLRCSPRSGDLSVYWYQQSLDQGLQFLIQYYNGEERAKGNILERFSAQQFPDLHSELNLSSLELGDSALYFCASTRLAGDDEQFFGPGTRLTVL.

The CDR3 is CASSSRARLAYNEQFF. CDR3 nucleotide sequence: TGTGCCAGCAGCTCCCGTGCCCGCCTCGCCTACAATGAGCAGTTCTTC. This chain joins TRBV11-2 and TRBJ2-1, with D unclear. V was shortened by 4 bases and J by 2 bases, with 15 bases between the two germline ends. CDR3 length equals 16 residues. Germline V CDR1 and CDR2: SGHAT, FQNNGV.

The chain has TRBV7-2 and TRBJ1-4; TRBD1 is a possible D gene (6 bases). The V gene lost 1 base and the J gene lost 3 bases, with 15 bases spanning the gap. Germline V gene sequence: CDR1 SGHTA, CDR2 FQGNSA. The CDR3 contains 17 residues. Here the CDR3 DNA reads TGTGCCAGCAGCTTAGTCTTTGACAGGCCGTCTAATGAAAAACTGTTTTTT. Translation: CASSLVFDRPSNEKLFF.

V is TRBV5-1 and J is TRBJ2-7; 7 nucleotides match TRBD2. V trimming: 0 bases; J trimming: 3 bases; junction bases outside the gene matches: 6. The CDR3 is made up of 15 amino acids. The germline CDR1 and CDR2 sequences are SGHRS and YFSETQ. The CDR3 here is CASSLGATSSYEQYF. In DNA, the CDR3 is TGCGCCAGCAGCTTGGGTGCGACTAGCAGCTACGAGCAGTACTTC. Using reference TRBV5-1 and TRBJ2-7 for the parts outside the CDR3, the full variable domain is KAGVTQTPRYLIKTRGQQVTLSCSPISGHRSVSWYQQTPGQGLQFLFEYFSETQRNKGNFPGRFSGRQFSNSRSEMNVSTLELGDSALYLCASSLGATSSYEQYFGPGTRLTVT.

In regard to this clone: Its ends do not fully match the called genes, so a read error is possible. The V gene is TRBV6-2 or TRBV6-3, the J gene TRBJ1-2; D is uncertain. The CDR3 is 17 residues long. Germline V gene sequence: CDR1 MNHEY, CDR2 SVGEGT. The CDR3 DNA is TGTGCCGGCAGTTACAAGCCCCCCCCCGGACCACTCTATGGCTACACCTTC. This gives the protein CAGSYKPPPGPLYGYTF.

J is TRBJ2-7 and V is TRBV7-9, with no clear D. Trimming removed 4 bases from V and 3 bases from J, with 10 bases in between. CDR1 is SEHNR, CDR2 FQNEAQ, per germline (reference sequence). The CDR3 is 13 residues long. The CDR3 sequence is CASSSPFGYEQYF. The CDR3 DNA follows: TGTGCCAGCAGCTCTCCTTTTGGCTACGAGCAGTACTTC.

This chain joins TRBV15 and TRBJ1-1; 8 bases align to TRBD1. Trimming took 1 base from V and 4 from J; bases not matched to a gene: 5. In germline, CDR1 is LNHNV, CDR2 YYDKDF (reference sequence). The CDR3 has 15 residues. The CDR3 here is CATSRVNRGGTEAFF. The DNA for the CDR3 is TGTGCCACCAGCAGAGTTAACAGGGGGGGCACTGAAGCTTTCTTT.

This clone was detected once. The sample carries other DNA sequences with the same CDR3. The chain joins TRBV28 to TRBJ1-5; D may be TRBD1 (5 bases). Per the germline V gene, CDR1 is MDHEN and CDR2 is SYDVKM. The CDR3 is made up of 14 amino acids. The V and J ends lost 6 bases and 1 base respectively, with 10 bases between them. The CDR3 coding sequence is TGTGCCAGCAGCCTCGACAGCAGCAATCAGCCCCAGCATTTT. Translated, it gives CASSLDSSNQPQHF.

The CDR3 loop reads CARIHAWPDRGYGYTF. The CDR3 DNA sequence: TGTGCCAGAATCCATGCTTGGCCGGACAGGGGCTATGGCTACACCTTC. The chain employs TRBV5-3 and TRBJ1-2; 9 nucleotides line up with TRBD1. TRBV5-3 qualifies as an ORF whose function is uncertain. This CDR3 has 16 amino acids. V lost 6 bases to trimming and J lost 4 bases; unmatched junction nucleotides: 13.

CDR3 loop: CSAKLTYQETQYF. The CDR3 bases are TGCAGCGCCAAACTAACGTACCAAGAGACCCAGTACTTC. The chain uses TRBV29-1 and TRBJ2-5; D is undetermined. CDR1 is SQVTM and CDR2 is ANQGSEA in the germline V gene. The CDR3 spans 13 residues. Trimming pared 7 bases from V and 0 bases from J, leaving 12 bases between. The whole variable domain, filled in from reference TRBV29-1 and TRBJ2-5, reads SAVISQKPSRDICQRGTSLTIQCQVDSQVTMMFWYRQQPGQSLTLIATANQGSEATYESGFVIDKFPISRPNLTFSTLTVSNMSPEDSSIYLCSAKLTYQETQYFGPGTRLLVL.

The V call is TRBV19, the J call TRBJ1-5; 10 bases line up with TRBD1. In germline, CDR1 is LNHDA, CDR2 SQIVND (reference sequence). The CDR3 length is 17 residues. The trim removed 6 bases at V and 5 bases at J, leaving 13 bases unmatched. The CDR3 DNA reads as TGTGCCAGTAGAGGACAGGGGGTTTCGGGCAGCGATCAGCCCCAGCATTTT. Translation gives CASRGQGVSGSDQPQHF.

This clone showed up just once. The chain combines TRBV28 with TRBJ2-7; D is possibly TRBD1 (6 bases). The germline gives CDR1 MDHEN, CDR2 SYDVKM. The CDR3 is 15 amino acids. V lost 2 bases and J 0 bases, leaving 11 bases between the germline ends. The CDR3 sequence is CASSLGTLPSYEQYF. CDR3 DNA: TGTGCCAGCAGTTTAGGGACACTTCCCTCCTACGAGCAGTACTTC. The entire variable domain, with the rest obtained from reference TRBV28 and TRBJ2-7, is as follows: DVKVTQSSRYLVKRTGEKVFLECVQDMDHENMFWYRQDPGLGLRLIYFSYDVKMKEKGDIPEGYSVSREKKERFSLILESASTNQTSMYLCASSLGTLPSYEQYFGPGTRLTVT.

The chain has TRBV10-3 and TRBJ2-2; D possibly corresponds to TRBD2 (5 bases). Per germline, CDR1 ENHRY and CDR2 SYGVKD. This CDR3 comprises 15 residues. Trimming left V 4 bases short and J 8 bases short, with 17 bases between. The CDR3 sequence is CAISGEGEAVGELFF. The CDR3 DNA is TGTGCCATCAGTGGAGAGGGCGAAGCCGTAGGGGAGCTGTTTTTT.

V is TRBV4-1 and J is TRBJ1-6, with 7 bases identical to TRBD1. V was clipped by 3 bases and J by 4 bases; unmatched bases: 6. Germline values: CDR1 MGHRA, CDR2 YSYEKL. The CDR3 extends over 16 amino acids. The chain's CDR3 is CASSQTGRLYNSPLHF. DNA for the CDR3: TGCGCCAGCAGCCAGACAGGGAGGTTATATAATTCACCCCTCCACTTT.

The J gene is TRBJ2-3, the V gene TRBV20-1; no clear D. V was clipped by 3 bases and J by 7 bases, with 14 bases between them. The CDR3 is made up of 13 amino acids. Germline CDR1 is DFQATT and CDR2 is SNEGSKA (reference sequence). As DNA, the CDR3 is TGCAGTGCTAGTAGCCCCAGTGGACATACGCAGTATTTT. This gives the protein CSASSPSGHTQYF.

V and J are TRBV5-4 and TRBJ1-1; D remains ambiguous. Germline V CDR1 and CDR2: SGHNT, YYREEE (reference sequence). Trimming shortened V by 4 bases and J by 5 bases, and 12 bases separated the two germline ends. The CDR3 is 13 amino acids. Written as DNA, the CDR3 is TGTGCCAGCAGCGCCGTTCACGGTACTGAAGCTTTCTTT. It is translated as CASSAVHGTEAFF.

For the CDR3, the DNA is TGTGCCAGTAGTTCCTCCGGGACAGGATTTTACAATGAGCAGTTCTTC. Its protein is CASSSSGTGFYNEQFF. The V gene is TRBV19, the J gene TRBJ2-1; 8 bases are shared with TRBD1. Germline CDR1 is LNHDA and CDR2 is SQIVND (reference sequence). Germline trimming cut 5 bases from V and 4 bases from J; bases unmatched to any gene: 10. The CDR3 length is 16 residues.

This sequence joins TRBV18 and TRBJ2-7; tentatively, D is TRBD1 (5 bases). The CDR3 sequence is 15 residues long. Per germline, CDR1 KGHSH and CDR2 LQKENI. V lost 2 bases, J lost 0 bases, and 11 bases lay in between. The CDR3 DNA is TGTGCCAGCTCACCAAACCAGGACAACTCCTACGAGCAGTACTTC. It specifies CASSPNQDNSYEQYF.

This rearrangement joins TRBV18 to TRBJ2-5; a possible D gene is TRBD2 (5 bases). The V gene's germline CDR1 is KGHSH and CDR2 LQKENI. There are 14 residues in the CDR3. V dropped 0 bases and J dropped 7 bases, with 12 bases sitting between them. The CDR3 DNA reads as TGTGCCAGCTCACCACCAGGGAGCCGAGGGACCCAGTACTTC. The encoded protein is CASSPPGSRGTQYF. Supplemented by reference TRBV18 and TRBJ2-5, the full variable domain reads NAGVMQNPRHLVRRRGQEARLRCSPMKGHSHVYWYRQLPEEGLKFMVYLQKENIIDESGMPKERFSAEFPKEGPSILRIQQVVRGDSAAYFCASSPPGSRGTQYFGPGTRLLVL.

V usage is TRBV28 and J usage is TRBJ1-4; 7 nucleotides line up with TRBD1. V lost 6 bases and J lost 7; bases outside the gene matches: 8. CDR1 and CDR2 from the germline V gene are MDHEN and SYDVKM. CDR3 length: 14 amino acids. The CDR3 sequence is CASSQGRGREKLFF. CDR3 sequence (DNA): TGTGCCAGCAGCCAGGGGAGGGGGCGTGAAAAACTGTTTTTT.

V and J are TRBV7-6 and TRBJ2-7, with a tentative D call TRBD2 (5 bases). The CDR3 has 15 residues. The V gene lost 2 bases and the J gene lost 3 bases, with 14 bases spanning the gap. Germline CDR1 reads SGHVS; CDR2 reads FNYEAQ. CDR3 coding DNA: TGTGCCAGCAGCTTATTGGACTCCCAACGCTACGAGCAGTACTTC. Its translation: CASSLLDSQRYEQYF.

The V call is TRBV9, the J call TRBJ2-7; TRBD2 is a possible D gene (6 bases). Trimming removed 2 bases from V and 3 bases from J, with 24 bases in between. Germline CDR1 is SGDLS and CDR2 is YYNGEE. The CDR3 has 18 residues. The DNA for the CDR3 is TGTGCCAGCAGCGTCGCTCCATCAACTCCGGGACTGAGCTACGAGCAGTACTTC. Amino acid sequence: CASSVAPSTPGLSYEQYF.

This chain links TRBV7-9 with TRBJ2-7, with D hard to call. Per the germline V gene, CDR1 is SEHNR and CDR2 is FQNEAQ (reference sequence). The CDR3 length is 14 residues. V lost 0 bases and J lost 0, with 6 bases in between. CDR3 sequence: CASSLAINSYEQYF. DNA of the CDR3: TGTGCCAGCAGCTTAGCTATTAACTCCTACGAGCAGTACTTC.

This clone has just one count. The chain joins TRBV19 to TRBJ2-7; 7 bases map to TRBD1. The CDR3 is made up of 17 amino acids. V shed 3 bases and J 0 bases; nucleotides not matched to a gene: 11. Germline V gene data show CDR1 as LNHDA and CDR2 as SQIVND (reference sequence). The CDR3 DNA reads TGTGCCAGTAGTATGGTACCGGGACAGCGCAACTCCTACGAGCAGTACTTC. Translating it yields CASSMVPGQRNSYEQYF.

This clone occurred once. The chain combines TRBV10-3 with TRBJ2-7; TRBD1 aligns across 8 bases. This CDR3 comprises 15 residues. Germline trimming cut 6 bases from V and 3 bases from J; bases unmatched to any gene: 10. The germline V gene encodes CDR1 ENHRY and CDR2 SYGVKD. The CDR3 nucleotides read TGTGCCATCAGCCAAGGACAGGGCTACCTCTACGAGCAGTACTTC. Amino acid sequence: CAISQGQGYLYEQYF.

The sample holds one count of this clone. V usage is TRBV11-3 and J usage is TRBJ2-3; no definite D call. V shed 3 bases and J shed 2 bases, with 6 bases lying between them. The CDR3 has 13 amino acids. Germline V gene sequence: CDR1 SGHNT, CDR2 YENEEA. CDR3: CASSFSYTDTQYF. The CDR3, as DNA: TGTGCCAGCAGCTTTTCCTACACAGATACGCAGTATTTT.

The chain employs TRBV10-3 and TRBJ2-7, with a weak D call TRBD1 (5 bases). From germline, CDR1 is ENHRY and CDR2 SYGVKD. The CDR3 is made up of 13 amino acids. V was shortened by 5 bases and J by 4 bases, with 12 bases between the two germline ends. The CDR3 spells CAISSTGHYEQYF. CDR3 sequence (DNA): TGTGCCATCAGTTCTACAGGACATTACGAGCAGTACTTC.

The V and J genes are TRBV4-2 and TRBJ1-2; D is undetermined. The CDR3 runs 16 residues. Between the trimmed V and J ends, which lost 0 bases and 1 base, there was a span of 12 bases. The germline gives CDR1 LGHNA, CDR2 YNFKEQ. CDR3 region: CASSQEGRPVNYGYTF. The CDR3 DNA is TGTGCCAGCAGCCAAGAGGGCCGGCCAGTTAACTATGGCTACACCTTC.